Listed below are T cell receptor beta chains from one sample, sequenced in a study of T cell responses to AZD1222 COVID-19 vaccine. Only in-frame clones appear in the TCRdb table, and some are missing; sequencing was by immunoSEQ multiplex PCR. The sample has around 130,000 clones; around nine tenths are singletons. The source was peripheral blood, collected 28 days after the second AZD1222 dose. The receptors stem from an adult who received the AZD1222 COVID-19 vaccine. The CDR3 runs from the conserved cysteine through the conserved F or W. A D gene is named only where the DNA matches it firmly. A row's size may be missing; if present it is once, few, many or a size class.

v_call,d_call,clone_size,j_call,cdr3_aa,cdr3_nt
TRBV5-1,-,once,TRBJ2-7,CATGLGTSGSTGQYF,TGCGCCACCGGCTTAGGAACAAGCGGAAGTACGGGGCAGTACTTC
TRBV28,-,-,TRBJ1-5,CASTTSKGWRQPQHF,TGTGCCAGCACCACCTCCAAGGGATGGCGGCAGCCCCAGCATTTT
TRBV11-2,-,-,TRBJ1-2,CASSGRTGYGYTF,TGTGCCAGCAGTGGCAGAACTGGGTATGGCTACACCTTC
TRBV7-9,-,once,TRBJ2-7,CASSLDTEPYEQYF,TGTGCCAGCAGCTTGGACACCGAACCCTACGAGCAGTACTTC
TRBV27,-,-,TRBJ2-7,CASSSGRLMAGRSYEQYF,TGTGCCAGCAGTTCCGGACGATTAATGGCGGGGAGGTCGTACGAGCAGTACTTC
TRBV9,-,-,TRBJ2-1,CASSVGGGLATFF,TGTGCCAGCAGCGTAGGCGGTGGGCTAGCGACGTTCTTC
TRBV29-1,-,-,TRBJ2-5,CSAAEQGQGTQYF,TGCAGCGCCGCTGAACAGGGCCAGGGGACCCAGTACTTC
TRBV5-1,-,-,TRBJ2-6,CASSLGGHSGANVLTF,TGCGCCAGCAGCTTGGGGGGCCACTCTGGGGCCAACGTCCTGACTTTC
TRBV11-2,-,-,TRBJ2-2,CASSFTYTGELFF,TGTGCCAGCAGCTTCACTTACACCGGGGAGCTGTTTTTT
TRBV4-1,-,-,TRBJ1-5,CASSQDQRASQPQHF,TGCGCCAGCAGCCAAGATCAACGGGCGAGTCAGCCCCAGCATTTT
TRBV3-1/TRBV3-2,-,-,TRBJ1-3,CASSQSGVPGNTIYF,TGTGCCAGCAGCCAATCAGGGGTGCCTGGAAACACCATATATTTT
TRBV7-9,-,-,TRBJ2-2,CASSLNTGELFF,TGTGCCAGCAGCTTAAACACCGGGGAGCTGTTTTTT
TRBV4-3,TRBD2,-,TRBJ2-7,CASSRFTGGSYEQYF,TGCGCCAGCAGCCGATTTACCGGGGGGTCCTACGAGCAGTACTTC
TRBV7-8,-,-,TRBJ1-6,CASSRRTGVVGLNNSPLHF,TGTGCCAGCAGCCGCCGTACGGGGGTCGTGGGTCTAAATAATTCACCCCTCCACTTT
TRBV3-1/TRBV3-2,-,few,TRBJ2-4,CASSQSFSSGQNIQYF,TGTGCCAGCAGCCAAAGTTTTTCGTCGGGCCAAAACATTCAGTACTTC
TRBV7-3,-,-,TRBJ1-2,CASSRFTDSGYTF,TGTGCCAGCAGCCGATTTACTGACAGTGGCTACACCTTC
TRBV6-5,TRBD1,-,TRBJ2-4,CASRPGQGWDIQYF,TGTGCCAGCAGACCCGGACAGGGATGGGACATTCAGTACTTC